This entry lists 32 T cell receptor beta chains sequenced from one sample in a study of T cell changes during pregnancy in multiple sclerosis. Generated by immunoSEQ multiplex PCR, the TCRdb table keeps only in-frame clones and is missing some. The sample consists of roughly 24,000 clones, roughly 86% of them appearing once. The source was CD4+ T cells from peripheral blood mononuclear cells, collected in the second trimester of pregnancy. The receptors were gathered from a female donor in good health, enrolled as a control in a pregnancy study.

This clone is medium-sized in the sample. The V call is TRBV7-3, the J call TRBJ2-1; 11 bases are shared with TRBD2. Trimming took 5 bases from V and 8 from J; bases not matched to a gene: 11. In germline, CDR1 is SGHTA, CDR2 FQGTGA. The CDR3 has 16 residues. CDR3 DNA sequence: TGTGCCAGCAGCCTTAATAGCGGGGGGGCTTTGGATGAGCAGTTCTTC. It codes for CASSLNSGGALDEQFF.

The rearrangement joins TRBV5-4 to TRBJ2-1; D is possibly TRBD1 (7 bases). Germline V gives CDR1 SGHNT, CDR2 YYREEE (reference sequence). V lost 1 base and J lost 8, with 16 bases in between. The CDR3 totals 15 residues. CDR3 DNA sequence: TGTGCCAGCAGCTTGAGGGGGCCAGGGGAGGATGAGCAGTTCTTC. It codes for CASSLRGPGEDEQFF.

The CDR3 DNA sequence: TGTGCCAGTAGTGTCGGGACAGGCAATCAGCCCCAGCATTTT. Encoded protein: CASSVGTGNQPQHF. The V gene is TRBV19, the J gene TRBJ1-5; 7 bases are a match to TRBD1. CDR3 length: 14 residues. The germline CDR1 and CDR2 sequences are LNHDA and SQIVND (reference sequence). With 5 bases clipped from V and 2 bases from J, the junction kept 3 bases outside the gene matches.

This rearrangement joins TRBV14 to TRBJ2-7, with 7 bases that match TRBD1. The CDR3 extends over 15 amino acids. Germline loops: CDR1 SGHDN, CDR2 FVKESK. V lost 4 bases and J lost 0; bases outside the gene matches: 6. The CDR3 loop reads CASSPVTGFSYEQYF. DNA for the CDR3: TGTGCCAGCAGCCCGGTGACAGGGTTCTCCTACGAGCAGTACTTC.

The chain recombines TRBV4-3 with TRBJ2-7; 7 positions agree with TRBD1. The junction had 11 bases not matched to a gene; V was cut back by 1 base and J by 5 bases. Germline V gene data show CDR1 as LGHNA and CDR2 as YSLEER. The CDR3 extends over 16 amino acids. CDR3 DNA sequence: TGCGCCAGCAGCCAAGTAGGGGGCCGTTTCATCCACGAGCAGTACTTC. Protein sequence: CASSQVGGRFIHEQYF.

This clone occurred once. The chain uses TRBV19 and TRBJ1-1, with D tentatively TRBD1 (6 bases). Per germline, CDR1 LNHDA and CDR2 SQIVND (reference sequence). The CDR3 extends over 16 amino acids. Trimming took 5 bases from V and 1 from J, leaving 17 bases between them. The CDR3 here is CASSPQTGAQNTEAFF. The CDR3 nucleotides are TGTGCCAGTAGTCCCCAGACAGGAGCACAGAACACTGAAGCTTTCTTT.

The chain carries TRBV5-1 and TRBJ2-5, with a tentative D call TRBD1 (5 bases). Trimming stripped 4 bases from V and 5 bases from J, with 18 bases between. The CDR3 has 15 amino acids. Germline assignment: CDR1 SGHRS and CDR2 YFSETQ. CDR3 coding DNA: TGCGCCAGCAGCGGCGGCACCCGGACAAGGGAGACCCAGTACTTC. Translation gives CASSGGTRTRETQYF.

The chain employs TRBV11-2 and TRBJ1-3; D possibly corresponds to TRBD1 (6 bases). The CDR3 spans 14 residues. Germline CDR1 is SGHAT and CDR2 is FQNNGV. Trimming pared 2 bases from V and 3 bases from J, leaving 8 bases between. CDR3 nucleotides: TGTGCCAGCAGCTTATCCAGGGGTGGAAACACCATATATTTT. Translated: CASSLSRGGNTIYF.

This rearrangement joins TRBV4-1 to TRBJ2-7, with D unclear. CDR3 size: 14 residues. Germline V gene lookup returns CDR1 MGHRA and CDR2 YSYEKL. V was trimmed by 1 base and J by 2 bases, leaving 9 bases between them. The CDR3 loop reads CASSQGAETYEQYF. CDR3 sequence (DNA): TGCGCCAGCAGCCAAGGGGCCGAGACCTACGAGCAGTACTTC.

V gene TRBV27 combines with J gene TRBJ1-1; 10 nucleotides agree with TRBD1. Germline V gene lookup returns CDR1 MNHEY and CDR2 SMNVEV (reference sequence). The J segment lost 0 bases and the V segment lost 3 bases, leaving 4 bases of the junction unmatched. This CDR3 spans 16 amino acids. The CDR3 reads CASSFDRGLMNTEAFF. DNA for the CDR3: TGTGCCAGCAGTTTTGACAGGGGGCTCATGAACACTGAAGCTTTCTTT.

The chain carries TRBV7-2 and TRBJ2-3; D not resolved. Germline V gene sequence: CDR1 SGHTA, CDR2 FQGNSA. CDR3 length: 15 residues. V lost 5 bases to trimming and J lost 1 base, with 13 bases between them. Here the CDR3 reads CASSPLLRGTDTQYF. The CDR3 DNA follows: TGTGCCAGCAGCCCCCTCCTCCGCGGCACAGATACGCAGTATTTT.

V is TRBV7-3 and J is TRBJ1-1; a weak D match, TRBD1 (6 bases). CDR3 length: 16 amino acids. Germline CDR1 is SGHTA and CDR2 is FQGTGA. Trimming took 5 bases from V and 0 from J, leaving 16 bases between them. The CDR3: CASSPTRDNMNTEAFF. CDR3 sequence (DNA): TGTGCCAGCAGCCCCACTAGGGACAACATGAACACTGAAGCTTTCTTT.

V and J are TRBV28 and TRBJ1-5; D may be TRBD1 (6 bases). This CDR3 spans 12 amino acids. Per germline, CDR1 MDHEN and CDR2 SYDVKM. V was pared by 7 bases and J by 7 bases, with 11 bases between. For the CDR3, the DNA is TGTGCCAGCAACAACAGGGACCAGCCCCAGCATTTT. Its protein is CASNNRDQPQHF.

This sequence joins TRBV7-8 and TRBJ2-7; 7 nucleotides match TRBD2. Germline trimming cut 5 bases from V and 0 bases from J; bases unmatched to any gene: 13. Per germline, CDR1 SGHVS and CDR2 FQNEAQ. This CDR3 is 17 amino acids long. CDR3 residues: CASSLGGSIVSSYEQYF. The CDR3 DNA is TGTGCCAGCAGCCTCGGGGGGAGTATTGTAAGCTCCTACGAGCAGTACTTC.

In DNA, the CDR3 is TGTGCCAGTGAGGGGGGGCTAGCGGGCCTCCAAGAGACCCAGTACTTC. It encodes CASEGGLAGLQETQYF. V and J are TRBV2 and TRBJ2-5; 8 nucleotides agree with TRBD2. CDR3 size: 16 residues. Germline lookup yields CDR1 SNHLY and CDR2 FYNNEI. V gave up 9 bases and J gave up 1 base; unmatched junction bases: 13.

V and J are TRBV18 and TRBJ2-1, with D possibly being TRBD2 (5 bases). The germline V gene has CDR1 KGHSH and CDR2 LQKENI. Trimming took 6 bases from V and 8 from J, leaving 20 bases between them. This CDR3 contains 15 residues. For the CDR3, the DNA is TGTGCCAGCTCCCTGAGGACGGGGTCCGGCGATGAGCAGTTCTTC. This gives the protein CASSLRTGSGDEQFF. Full variable domain (rest looked up from reference TRBV18 and TRBJ2-1): NAGVMQNPRHLVRRRGQEARLRCSPMKGHSHVYWYRQLPEEGLKFMVYLQKENIIDESGMPKERFSAEFPKEGPSILRIQQVVRGDSAAYFCASSLRTGSGDEQFFGPGTRLTVL.

V and J are TRBV11-3 and TRBJ2-1; TRBD2 aligns across 9 bases. The germline gives CDR1 SGHNT, CDR2 YENEEA. V was clipped by 3 bases and J by 4 bases; unmatched bases: 4. CDR3 length: 15 amino acids. The DNA for the CDR3 is TGTGCCAGCAGCTTGAAGCTAGCGGGGTACAATGAGCAGTTCTTC. This translates into CASSLKLAGYNEQFF.

The V gene is TRBV9, the J gene TRBJ2-5; D remains unclear. The CDR3 totals 14 residues. V lost 6 bases and J lost 2, with 14 bases in between. The germline V gene has CDR1 SGDLS and CDR2 YYNGEE. CDR3: CASTKRLGQETQYF. The CDR3 bases are TGTGCCAGCACCAAGAGGTTAGGACAAGAGACCCAGTACTTC.

The table lists this clone with a count of one. The V and J genes are TRBV5-4 and TRBJ1-2; 8 bases line up with TRBD1. This CDR3 region has 14 residues. V lost 1 base, J lost 3 bases, and 2 bases stayed unmatched. The germline CDR1 and CDR2 sequences are SGHNT and YYREEE (reference sequence). CDR3 loop: CASSLKGQDYGYTF. DNA of the CDR3: TGTGCCAGCAGCTTGAAGGGACAGGACTATGGCTACACCTTC. Using reference TRBV5-4 and TRBJ1-2 for the parts outside the CDR3, the full variable domain is ETGVTQSPTHLIKTRGQQVTLRCSSQSGHNTVSWYQQALGQGPQFIFQYYREEENGRGNFPPRFSGLQFPNYSSELNVNALELDDSALYLCASSLKGQDYGYTFGSGTRLTVV.

CDR3 nucleotide sequence: TGTGCCATCAGTGGACTAGCGGGGGATAAAGATACGCAGTATTTT. Its protein is CAISGLAGDKDTQYF. This rearrangement joins TRBV10-3 to TRBJ2-3, with 12 bases identical to TRBD2. The CDR3 runs to 15 residues. V shed 4 bases, J shed 5 bases, and the junction held 4 bases outside the gene matches. Germline CDR1 and CDR2: ENHRY and SYGVKD.

The rearrangement joins TRBV5-4 to TRBJ2-5; no clear D. Germline loops: CDR1 SGHNT, CDR2 YYREEE (reference sequence). The CDR3 loop spans 12 amino acids. The V end lost 0 bases, the J end lost 5 bases, and 5 bases lay between the germline ends. The CDR3 spells CASSLGVETQYF. Here the CDR3 DNA reads TGTGCCAGCAGCTTGGGAGTGGAGACCCAGTACTTC.

The chain carries TRBV5-8 and TRBJ1-2; TRBD1 matches 7 bases. The germline V gene has CDR1 SGHTS and CDR2 YDEGEE. This CDR3 comprises 16 residues. V was clipped by 2 bases and J by 0 bases; unmatched bases: 7. The CDR3: CASSFLNRGSNYGYTF. CDR3 coding DNA: TGTGCCAGCAGCTTTCTAAACAGGGGTTCTAACTATGGCTACACCTTC.

The rearrangement links TRBV5-4 to TRBJ1-2, with 7 bases that match TRBD1. Germline V CDR1 and CDR2: SGHNT, YYREEE (reference sequence). This CDR3 has 14 amino acids. Trimming cost V 4 bases and J 8 bases; bases outside gene matches: 11. In nucleotides, the CDR3 is TGTGCCAGCAGCCTGGCCGGGACAGAAGGGGGCTACACCTTC. Translated: CASSLAGTEGGYTF.

The chain carries TRBV6-5 and TRBJ2-5; 7 bases match TRBD2. CDR1 and CDR2 (germline): MNHEY, SVGAGI. With 6 bases clipped from V and 5 bases from J, the junction kept 0 bases outside the gene matches. The CDR3 runs 11 residues. CDR3 sequence reads: CASRLAETQYF. CDR3 sequence (DNA): TGTGCCAGCAGACTAGCGGAGACCCAGTACTTC.

The chain employs TRBV28 and TRBJ2-2, with TRBD2 matching over 10 bases. The CDR3 has 16 residues. V was pared by 3 bases and J by 7 bases, with 8 bases of the junction left unmatched. CDR1 and CDR2 from the germline V gene are MDHEN and SYDVKM. The CDR3 bases are TGTGCCAGCAGTTTTAGGTCTAGCGGGAGCGGCGGGGAGCTGTTTTTT. Protein: CASSFRSSGSGGELFF.

The chain recombines TRBV6-1 with TRBJ2-5; 7 nucleotides match TRBD2. The CDR3 is made up of 15 amino acids. Trimming removed 6 bases from V and 5 bases from J; junction bases left unmatched: 12. The V gene's germline CDR1 is MNHNS and CDR2 SASEGT. In DNA, the CDR3 is TGTGCCAGCAGCCGATCCACTAGCGCGGTGGAGACCCAGTACTTC. Translation: CASSRSTSAVETQYF.

This clone was seen just once. The rearrangement uses TRBV7-2 and TRBJ1-1, with 9 bases aligning to TRBD1. The trim removed 3 bases at V and 0 bases at J, leaving 2 bases unmatched. CDR3 size: 15 residues. CDR1 is SGHTA, CDR2 FQGNSA, per germline. This CDR3 reads CASSFDRGVNTEAFF. DNA for the CDR3: TGTGCCAGCAGCTTTGACAGGGGGGTGAACACTGAAGCTTTCTTT.

The chain links TRBV6-5 to TRBJ2-3; 7 bases agree with TRBD1. Germline CDR1 and CDR2: MNHEY and SVGAGI. The junction had 7 bases not matched to a gene; V was cut back by 8 bases and J by 2 bases. The CDR3 is 14 amino acids. CDR3 DNA sequence: TGTGCCAGCGGGCCGGGACAGCACACAGATACGCAGTATTTT. This translates into CASGPGQHTDTQYF.

CDR3 DNA sequence: TGTGCCAGCAGTTACACCCCACTAGCGGGGGTCTACGAGCAGTACTTC. It encodes CASSYTPLAGVYEQYF. V and J are TRBV6-5 and TRBJ2-7; TRBD2 agrees at 11 bases. CDR1 is MNHEY, CDR2 SVGAGI, per germline. The CDR3 runs 16 residues. V lost 2 bases to trimming and J lost 3 bases; unmatched junction nucleotides: 6.

The chain couples TRBV5-6 to TRBJ1-1; 8 bases agree with TRBD1. Unmatched junction bases numbered 17, after V lost 0 bases and J lost 4 bases. Germline CDR1 and CDR2: SGHDT and YYEEEE. CDR3 length equals 19 residues. CDR3 DNA sequence: TGTGCCAGCAGCTTGGGGAGGGTGGGCAGGGGGCGCTCGGTCACTGAAGCTTTCTTT. This sequence encodes CASSLGRVGRGRSVTEAFF.

The table lists this clone with a few counts. The chain joins TRBV29-1 to TRBJ1-1; no clear D gene. This CDR3 comprises 12 residues. V was clipped by 3 bases and J by 1 base, with 6 bases between them. Germline assignment: CDR1 SQVTM and CDR2 ANQGSEA. The CDR3 DNA reads TGCAGCGTTGAGCCAGGGAACACTGAAGCTTTCTTT. Its protein product is CSVEPGNTEAFF.

The chain carries TRBV10-1 and TRBJ1-3; D may be TRBD1 (6 bases). CDR3 length: 17 residues. V was shortened by 8 bases and J by 4 bases, with 24 bases between the two germline ends. Germline values: CDR1 WNHNN, CDR2 SYGVQD (reference sequence). CDR3 bases: TGCGCCAGCTGTTCCCCAAAACTGACAGGCTTCGGAAACACCATATATTTT. Translated: CASCSPKLTGFGNTIYF.